Sequencing of this T cell receptor (beta chain) was carried out in a study of T cells in Graves' hyperthyroidism and ophthalmopathy. It was RNA transcripts that yielded the amplified TCR beta CDR3 regions. Using the HTBI primer set, a first-round RT-PCR was run on the TCR CDR3. TCRdb used MiXCR to reprocess the multiplex PCR reads, holding one entry per CDR3 protein. The sample includes about 550,000 distinct CDR3 sequences, less than 25% of them seen just once. Ten or more counts support this clonotype. Sequenced: blood. The source of this sequence is a man between 18 and 29 years old with Graves' hyperthyroidism.

The CDR3 here is CASSSETRNYGYTF. CDR3 in DNA: TGTGCCAGTAGTTCCGAGACCCGTAACTATGGCTACACCTTC. This sequence joins TRBV19 and TRBJ1-2; D remains unclear. Germline lookup yields CDR1 LNHDA and CDR2 SQIVND (reference sequence). The CDR3 extends over 14 amino acids. V was pared by 5 bases and J by 1 base, with 11 bases between.